This T cell receptor (beta chain) was obtained from a study of T-cell memory formation after mild COVID-19 (dated by TCRdb to the early 2020s). With regard to the full study: Most TCR sequence clusters were specific to one of the two donors. Two young, previously healthy adult volunteers made up the cohort, one male and one female. Longitudinal TCRalpha and TCRbeta repertoire sequencing tracked T-cell clones expanding and contracting after mild COVID-19 in a couple of donors. Study-wide conclusions, independent of this receptor: Some responding clones were detected in pre-infection memory, suggesting pre-existing cross-reactive memory T cells joined the SARS-CoV-2 response. The second-wave clones that peaked on day 37 were not confirmed to be SARS-CoV-2 specific. The study included only a couple of mild cases, and larger cohorts that include severe cases with pre-infection samples were judged to be necessary. Contracting CD4+ clones appeared mostly in the CM and EM memory subsets, whereas CD8+ clones were enriched in EMRA. Clones contracting from day 15 to 85 had balanced CD4/CD8 phenotypes, while a second wave expanding from day 15 to 37 was biased towards CD4+.

Ficoll-Paque density gradient centrifugation was used to isolate PBMCs. In regard to this clonotype: The antigen this receptor binds is unknown. Base qualities are not recorded, but no much larger clone differs from it by a single base.

TCRdb lists the instrument as Illumina NovaSeq 6000. TCRalpha and TCRbeta cDNA libraries were built by 5'RACE with constant-segment primers, adding sample barcodes and unique molecular identifiers. RNA was extracted from every sample with Trizol reagent. Libraries were amplified in two PCR steps, with a second sample barcode and Illumina TruSeq adapters added in the second step. The libraries were sequenced on an Illumina NovaSeq using 2 x 150 bp paired-end reads. On the authors' methods: Demultiplexing of reads and collapsing into UMI-guided consensus sequences were performed with migec v1.2.7. With mixcr v2.1.11, UMI consensuses were aligned to TRA and TRB V and J templates and assembled into clonotypes. A clonotype was counted as expanded or contracted only when both edgeR and NoisET called the clonotype significant, with the noise models trained on biological replicates. edgeR calls used a false discovery rate-adjusted p below 0.01 and a log2 fold-change threshold of 1. PCA with hierarchical clustering of max-normalized trajectories of the 1000 most abundant clonotypes was used as exploratory dynamics analysis. Separately sequenced CD4+ and CD8+ repertoires were used to assign a CD4 or CD8 phenotype to each responding clone. TCRdb reworked the public reads: Q25 trimming with fastp, MiXCR clone assembly, productive beta chains retained. Every CDR3 protein is listed once, alongside the most common genes and DNA of its rows. In this record, the V and J calls reflect TCRdb's handling and not the investigators' own analysis. For this sample there are roughly 310,000 distinct CDR3 sequences; approximately 15% appear just once. 20% to 25% of the sample is taken by the ten largest.

The CDR3 goes from the cysteine to the phenylalanine over 12 residues. Only CDR3 DNA is held: 36 bases, read in frame from base 1. CDR1 MNHEY and CDR2 SVGEGT are derived from the germline V gene. V is clipped by 5 bases and J by 5 bases, and the sequence between their germline boundaries is 9 bases long. This receptor was taken from a young man who had mild COVID-19 (a few samples of this study predate the infection). The sample titles of this study are shuffled in the database, so cell type and time point are left out; the donor was told from shared clones. Sequencing was done on a sample of PBMCs or a T cell subset sorted from them (not recorded which). The V and J genes are TRBV6-2 or TRBV6-3 and TRBJ2-5; the D assignment is uncertain and may be TRBD1 or TRBD2, with 5 bases supporting each. The CDR3: CASSNWGETQYF. The DNA is TGTGCCAGCAGTAACTGGGGGGAGACCCAGTACTTC.